What follows are 10 T cell receptor beta chains derived from one specimen sequenced in a study of shared clonotypes between healthy human individuals. Some clones are missing from TCRdb's copy, which holds only in-frame ones; the method was immunoSEQ multiplex PCR. The repertoire holds around 2,000,000 clones, with approximately 95% as singletons. CD45RO-negative CD8 cells positively selected for CCR7 made up the naive population, which excluded terminally differentiated effector memory CD45RA+ cells. The sequenced sample consisted of naive CD8+ T cells sorted from blood. The receptors derive from a man aged 18 to 29 in good health.

For this clone: Other nucleotide sequences in the sample specify the same CDR3. The chain recombines TRBV30 with TRBJ2-7; D possibly corresponds to TRBD1 (5 bases). V lost 0 bases and J 6 bases, leaving 9 bases between the germline ends. Germline assignment: CDR1 GTSNPN and CDR2 SVGIG (reference sequence). CDR3 length: 12 residues. The CDR3 DNA follows: TGTGCCTGGAGTGTTACAGGCAGCGAGCAGTACTTC. It encodes CAWSVTGSEQYF.

The rearrangement joins TRBV19 to TRBJ2-5; a possible D gene is TRBD2 (6 bases). Trimming removed 2 bases from V and 2 bases from J, with 12 bases in between. Germline values: CDR1 LNHDA, CDR2 SQIVND (reference sequence). There are 15 residues in the CDR3. The CDR3 DNA is TGTGCCAGTAGTATAAAGGAGGGGAGACAAGAGACCCAGTACTTC. This codes for CASSIKEGRQETQYF.

The chain combines TRBV4-3 with TRBJ2-2; D is unresolved. This CDR3 has 14 residues. Trimming took off 0 bases at V and 5 bases at J, with 7 bases between the two ends. CDR1 and CDR2 (germline): LGHNA, YSLEER. This chain's CDR3 is CASSQDGITGELFF. In DNA, the CDR3 is TGCGCCAGCAGCCAAGATGGGATAACCGGGGAGCTGTTTTTT.

The rearrangement links TRBV6-5 to TRBJ2-1, with 11 bases aligning to TRBD2. CDR1 MNHEY and CDR2 SVGAGI come from the germline V gene. The CDR3 is 13 residues long. V was clipped by 3 bases and J by 14 bases; unmatched bases: 6. Here the CDR3 DNA reads TGTGCCAGCAGTTATGGACGACTAGCGGGAAAGTTCTTC. This gives the protein CASSYGRLAGKFF.

The V call is TRBV7-2, the J call TRBJ2-3, with D uncertain. Germline V gene data show CDR1 as SGHTA and CDR2 as FQGNSA. CDR3 size: 14 residues. Trimming left V 3 bases short and J 0 bases short, with 7 bases between. The CDR3 here is CASSFDLSTDTQYF. CDR3 DNA sequence: TGTGCCAGCAGCTTTGACCTTAGCACAGATACGCAGTATTTT.

The chain employs TRBV10-1 and TRBJ2-7; the match to TRBD2 covers 9 bases. CDR1 WNHNN and CDR2 SYGVQD come from the germline V gene (reference sequence). This CDR3 is 15 amino acids long. Trimming cost V 3 bases and J 5 bases; bases outside gene matches: 8. This CDR3 reads CASSDEAGGVDEQYF. The CDR3 bases are TGCGCCAGCAGTGATGAAGCGGGAGGTGTCGACGAGCAGTACTTC.

The chain is built from TRBV6-5 and TRBJ2-3; TRBD2 is a possible D gene (6 bases). V was clipped by 7 bases and J by 1 base, with 6 bases between them. This CDR3 has 12 residues. The germline gives CDR1 MNHEY, CDR2 SVGAGI. CDR3 region: CASTSGTDTQYF. The CDR3 DNA sequence: TGTGCCAGCACTAGCGGCACAGATACGCAGTATTTT.

This clone is a singleton in its sample. The chain has TRBV6-5 and TRBJ2-7, with TRBD1 identical over 10 bases. This CDR3 contains 15 residues. J was trimmed by 1 base and V by 5 bases; bases with no gene match: 5. The germline V gene encodes CDR1 MNHEY and CDR2 SVGAGI. The CDR3 is CASSRWTGGSYEQYF. In DNA, the CDR3 is TGTGCCAGCAGTCGGTGGACAGGGGGTTCCTACGAGCAGTACTTC.

Turning to this clone: The sample holds other DNA sequences that translate to the same CDR3. The chain employs TRBV6-5 and TRBJ2-1; D remains ambiguous. This CDR3 has 11 residues. Germline assignment: CDR1 MNHEY and CDR2 SVGAGI. With 0 bases removed from V and 10 bases from J, the gap between germline ends came to 4 bases. The CDR3 DNA reads as TGTGCCAGCAGTTACTCAACGGAGCAGTTCTTC. Its protein product is CASSYSTEQFF.

This clone was observed once. Other DNA variants within this sample encode the same CDR3. The chain employs TRBV5-6 and TRBJ2-7; 8 positions agree with TRBD2. The CDR3 is 15 amino acids. The J segment lost 4 bases and the V segment lost 0 bases, leaving 6 bases of the junction unmatched. Germline values: CDR1 SGHDT, CDR2 YYEEEE. CDR3 sequence: CASSLVAGGPYEQYF. The CDR3 DNA sequence: TGTGCCAGCAGCTTGGTGGCGGGAGGCCCTTACGAGCAGTACTTC. Variable domain in full (rest from reference TRBV5-6 and TRBJ2-7): DAGVTQSPTHLIKTRGQQVTLRCSPKSGHDTVSWYQQALGQGPQFIFQYYEEEERQRGNFPDRFSGHQFPNYSSELNVNALLLGDSALYLCASSLVAGGPYEQYFGPGTRLTVT.